This is a list of T cell receptor beta chains from one sample in a study of blood T cell repertoires in COVID-19. Sequencing used immunoSEQ multiplex PCR; TCRdb keeps in-frame clones, though not all of them. This table holds 150,000 to 200,000 clones, roughly 81% found once. Sequenced sample: peripheral blood. All receptors derive from a woman aged 80 or over with COVID-19, enrolled during active disease. The CDR3 runs from the conserved cysteine through the conserved F or W. The D gene is left open where the match is weak. Clone size is shown for a subset of rows, as once, few, many or a class of expanded clone.

clone_size	d_call	v_call	j_call	cdr3_aa	cdr3_nt
once	.	TRBV5-4	TRBJ2-1	CASSAFAEYGEQFF	TGTGCCAGCAGCGCTTTCGCGGAGTACGGTGAGCAGTTCTTC
once	.	TRBV6-1	TRBJ2-1	CASSESKTGLYNEQFF	TGTGCCAGCAGTGAAAGCAAGACAGGATTATACAATGAGCAGTTCTTC
.	.	TRBV7-2	TRBJ2-1	CASSTTLSSYNEQFF	TGTGCCAGCAGCACGACTTTAAGCTCCTACAATGAGCAGTTCTTC
once	.	TRBV7-2	TRBJ1-3	CASSLLQASSGNTIYF	TGTGCCAGCAGCTTACTACAGGCCAGCTCTGGAAACACCATATATTTT
few	.	TRBV7-7	TRBJ2-1	CASSSSLMDNEQFF	TGTGCTAGCAGTTCTAGTTTAATGGATAATGAGCAGTTCTTC
.	TRBD1	TRBV28	TRBJ1-6	CASSFPRQGARGSYNSPLHF	TGTGCCAGCAGTTTCCCGAGACAGGGGGCGCGAGGCTCCTATAATTCACCCCTCCACTTT
.	TRBD2	TRBV2	TRBJ2-3	CASKADRVLAGAPDTQYF	TGTGCCAGCAAAGCGGACAGGGTACTAGCGGGAGCCCCAGATACGCAGTATTTT
.	TRBD1	TRBV6-4	TRBJ1-2	CASSDSRQGTPGYTF	TGTGCCAGCAGTGACTCCAGACAGGGTACACCTGGCTACACCTTC
.	.	TRBV6-1	TRBJ2-7	CASSEGRGGYEQYF	TGTGCCAGCAGTGAAGGGAGGGGAGGTTACGAGCAGTACTTC
.	.	TRBV27	TRBJ2-1	CASSRRERDEQFF	TGTGCCAGCAGTCGACGGGAACGGGATGAGCAGTTCTTC
.	.	TRBV7-6	TRBJ2-1	CASSLALYSNEQFF	TGTGCCAGCAGCTTAGCCCTATATTCCAATGAGCAGTTCTTC